A single sample is the source of the 7 T cell receptor beta chains below, sequenced in a study of molecular identifiers for immune sequencing clone quantification. TCRdb fed the PCR reads into MiXCR, producing one record per CDR3 protein. This sample has about 510,000 distinct CDR3 sequences, with roughly 23% found just once. What was sequenced was naive CD8+ T cells from blood, with Jurkat cell RNA spiked in. Subset in this sample: FACS-sorted CD8+CD4-CCR7+CD45RA+ naive T cells. The receptors derive from a human donor in good health. Some libraries in this study had Jurkat cell RNA spiked in.

In its sample, this clonotype was seen many times. The junction and the germline gene differ at one end; a read error may be behind it. CDR3 DNA sequence: TGTGCCAGCAGCTTGGGACAGGGGGTGTACGAGCAGTACTTC. This sequence encodes CASSLGQGVYEQYF. The J gene is TRBJ2-7, the V gene TRBV5-1, with 11 bases aligning to TRBD1. From germline, CDR1 is SGHRS and CDR2 YFSETQ. This CDR3 spans 14 amino acids. Combining the CDR3 with reference TRBV5-1 and TRBJ2-7 gives the whole variable domain KAGVTQTPRYLIKTRGQQVTLSCSPISGHRSVSWYQQTPGQGLQFLFEYFSETQRNKGNFPGRFSGRQFSNSRSEMNVSTLELGDSALYLCASSLGQGVYEQYFGPGTRLTVT.

The chain carries TRBV6-2 or TRBV6-3 and TRBJ2-1; 9 nucleotides line up with TRBD1. J lost 7 bases, V lost 0 bases, and 7 bases had no gene match. The CDR3 runs to 16 residues. Looked up from germline, CDR1 is MNHEY and CDR2 is SVGEGT. The CDR3 region is CASSYSTGQGGNEQFF. The CDR3 coding sequence is TGTGCCAGCAGTTACTCGACGGGACAGGGAGGTAATGAGCAGTTCTTC.

Only a few counts were recorded for this clonotype. The V call is TRBV4-3, the J call TRBJ2-7, with 7 bases aligning to TRBD1. The CDR3 covers 15 residues. The J segment lost 7 bases and the V segment lost 0 bases, leaving 9 bases of the junction unmatched. Germline V gene data show CDR1 as LGHNA and CDR2 as YSLEER. The CDR3 sequence: CASSQERAGGWEQYF. The CDR3 DNA follows: TGCGCCAGCAGCCAAGAGAGGGCAGGGGGTTGGGAGCAGTACTTC.

The table lists this clonotype with many counts. V usage is TRBV12-3 or TRBV12-4 and J usage is TRBJ2-5; D is perhaps TRBD2 (6 bases). The V end lost 8 bases, the J end lost 5 bases, and 15 bases lay between the germline ends. This CDR3 has 13 amino acids. The CDR3 region is CASSDVSGETQYF. DNA of the CDR3: TGTGCCAGCTCGGACGTAAGCGGGGAGACCCAGTACTTC.

This clonotype was recorded many times. V and J are TRBV4-2 and TRBJ2-7; D call uncertain. From germline, CDR1 is LGHNA and CDR2 YNFKEQ. This CDR3 is built from 12 residues. V lost 4 bases to trimming and J lost 1 base, with 5 bases between them. CDR3 bases: TGTGCCAGCAGCCGGGTGTCCTACGAGCAGTACTTC. Translating gives CASSRVSYEQYF.

The gene calls are TRBV13 and TRBJ2-5, with TRBD2 matching 7 bases. V shed 3 bases and J 4 bases; nucleotides not matched to a gene: 5. There are 14 residues in the CDR3. Germline V gives CDR1 PRHDT, CDR2 FYEKMQ (reference sequence). The CDR3: CASSLGLTIETQYF. The CDR3 nucleotides are TGTGCCAGCAGCTTGGGACTAACGATAGAGACCCAGTACTTC.

At least ten counts were recorded for this clonotype. V and J are TRBV7-2 and TRBJ2-7; D gene uncertain. Germline CDR1 reads SGHTA; CDR2 reads FQGNSA. Deletions cut 5 bases from V and 2 bases from J, with 16 bases between. This CDR3 spans 15 amino acids. Written as DNA, the CDR3 is TGTGCCAGCAGCCCCGCCGGTGGCAGCGCCTACGAGCAGTACTTC. This codes for CASSPAGGSAYEQYF.